This T cell receptor beta chain was sequenced during a study of blood T cell repertoires in COVID-19. The repertoire was sequenced with immunoSEQ multiplex PCR; TCRdb's copy has only in-frame clones and lacks some. The repertoire holds around 60,000 clones, with about 83% as singletons. The TCR comes from a man in his forties or fifties with COVID-19, enrolled during active disease. Material for sequencing was peripheral blood.

The chain's CDR3 is CASTDSRSSYEQYF. CDR3 bases: TGTGCCAGCACCGACAGCCGAAGCTCCTACGAGCAGTACTTC. The V gene is TRBV28, the J gene TRBJ2-7; perhaps TRBD1 as D (5 bases). The germline V gene encodes CDR1 MDHEN and CDR2 SYDVKM. The CDR3 totals 14 residues. V gave up 7 bases and J gave up 0 bases, with 13 bases separating them.